This T cell receptor beta chain was identified during a study of blood T cells in healthy people across ages. The table lists this clonotype with a count of one. Its target is not known. The second PCR ran about 6 to 11 cycles with a sample-barcoded 5' primer and J-beta primers. MiXCR, run by TCRdb on the 5' RACE reads, gives a single entry per CDR3 protein. Of about a million distinct CDR3 sequences listed, just over 50% are singletons. Whole-study results and caveats: Measured against age, TCR beta diversity per million T cells decreased in a roughly linear manner.

This CDR3 spans 17 amino acids. V lost 1 base to trimming and J lost 9 bases, with 24 bases between them. The sample taken for sequencing was blood. The origin of this receptor is an older woman in good health. The V call is TRBV12-3 or TRBV12-4, the J call TRBJ2-5; a weak D match, TRBD2 (5 bases). Here the CDR3 DNA reads TGTGCCAGCAGTTTAGTGTTCGGACTGATCTCGGGCGAGGCCCAGTACTTC. It specifies CASSLVFGLISGEAQYF.